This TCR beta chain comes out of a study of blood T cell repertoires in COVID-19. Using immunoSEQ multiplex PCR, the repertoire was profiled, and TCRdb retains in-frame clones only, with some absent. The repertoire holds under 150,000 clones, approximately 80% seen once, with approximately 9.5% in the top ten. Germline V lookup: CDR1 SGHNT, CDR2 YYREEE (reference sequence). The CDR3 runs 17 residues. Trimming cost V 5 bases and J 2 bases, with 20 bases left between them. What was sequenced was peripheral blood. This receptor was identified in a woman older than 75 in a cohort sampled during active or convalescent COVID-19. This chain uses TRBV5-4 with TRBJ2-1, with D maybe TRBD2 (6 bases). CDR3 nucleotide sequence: TGTGCCAGCAGGCACCGGGACTCCCTATCGACCTACAATGAGCAGTTCTTC. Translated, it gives CASRHRDSLSTYNEQFF.